The 16 T cell receptor beta chains given below trace back to one sample, sequenced in a study of OX40 agonist ivuxolimab in advanced cancers. Library creation used the immunoSEQ multiplex PCR assay. TCRdb mirrors the immuneACCESS table, restricted to in-frame sequences. Some clones are absent from its copies; in checked studies, under half trace to an unresolved V gene, and the reason for the others is unknown. The sample yields 69,000 or so clones; around 80% were counted once. The top ten clones comprise 5% of the sample. The sequenced sample was CD4+ or CD8+ T cells sorted from blood, obtained in a trial of the OX40 agonist ivuxolimab. Every receptor here comes from an adult with an advanced solid tumor such as melanoma, head and neck, liver or kidney cancer.

V gene TRBV19 combines with J gene TRBJ2-1; D remains unclear. This CDR3 has 12 amino acids. V dropped 0 bases and J dropped 9 bases, with 6 bases sitting between them. The germline V gene encodes CDR1 LNHDA and CDR2 SQIVND (reference sequence). The CDR3 DNA is TGTGCCAGTAGTATAGATAGAGGTGAGCAGTTCTTC. This sequence encodes CASSIDRGEQFF.

This clone was observed a handful of times. The J gene is TRBJ1-1, the V gene TRBV29-1; TRBD1 might be the D (5 bases). The V and J ends lost 3 bases and 4 bases respectively, with 9 bases between them. The CDR3 contains 12 residues. Per germline, CDR1 SQVTM and CDR2 ANQGSEA. The CDR3 coding sequence is TGCAGCGTTGAGGAGGGGACCACTGAAGCTTTCTTT. Amino acids: CSVEEGTTEAFF.

This chain joins TRBV28 and TRBJ1-2; 7 bases fit TRBD1. The germline CDR1 and CDR2 sequences are MDHEN and SYDVKM. This CDR3 is built from 15 residues. After removal of 6 bases from V and 8 bases from J, the junction contained 15 bases not matched to a gene. CDR3: CASSRIDRARDGYTF. DNA for the CDR3: TGTGCCAGCAGCCGTATCGACAGGGCCCGGGACGGCTACACCTTC.

The chain couples TRBV7-9 to TRBJ2-1; D uncertain. V was pared by 3 bases and J by 7 bases, with 13 bases between. Germline V CDR1 and CDR2: SEHNR, FQNEAQ (reference sequence). This CDR3 spans 14 amino acids. The CDR3 loop reads CASSLGTRENEQFF. The CDR3 coding sequence is TGTGCCAGCAGCTTGGGCACACGAGAGAATGAGCAGTTCTTC.

The V gene is TRBV7-8, the J gene TRBJ2-1; TRBD2 agrees at 8 bases. CDR1 and CDR2 from the germline V gene are SGHVS and FQNEAQ. The CDR3 length is 14 residues. The V gene end was trimmed by 7 bases and the J gene end by 4 bases; junction bases not matched to a gene: 6. The CDR3 region has the DNA TGTGCCAGCATCCAGCGGGGGCCTTACAATGAGCAGTTCTTC. It specifies CASIQRGPYNEQFF.

V and J are TRBV6-5 and TRBJ2-2; 8 bases match TRBD1. With V trimmed by 2 bases and J by 9 bases, 11 bases remained unmatched. The CDR3 is made up of 16 amino acids. The germline V gene encodes CDR1 MNHEY and CDR2 SVGAGI. CDR3 sequence reads: CASSYVRTGFLRELFF. As DNA, the CDR3 is TGTGCCAGCAGTTACGTAAGGACAGGGTTTCTTCGGGAGCTGTTTTTT.

This clone was seen a handful of times. Within the sample, other DNA sequences also encode this same CDR3. As DNA, the CDR3 is TGCAGCGTTAAGACGTCGAACACCGGGGAGCTGTTTTTT. It is translated as CSVKTSNTGELFF. This sequence joins TRBV29-1 and TRBJ2-2; no definite D call. The CDR3 totals 13 residues. Between the trimmed V and J ends, which lost 5 bases and 0 bases, there was a span of 7 bases. Germline assignment: CDR1 SQVTM and CDR2 ANQGSEA.

This chain joins TRBV18 and TRBJ1-3; D ambiguous. The germline V gene has CDR1 KGHSH and CDR2 LQKENI. V was pared by 2 bases and J by 3 bases, with 11 bases between. The CDR3 has 15 amino acids. The CDR3 region has the DNA TGTGCCAGCTCACCAGGTTCTGTCGGTGGAAACACCATATATTTT. Amino acids: CASSPGSVGGNTIYF.

The chain joins TRBV5-1 to TRBJ2-3; 8 positions agree with TRBD2. CDR1 and CDR2 from the germline V gene are SGHRS and YFSETQ. Trimming took 7 bases from V and 5 from J; bases not matched to a gene: 9. CDR3 length: 14 amino acids. The CDR3 loop reads CASSRAGVEDTQYF. The DNA for the CDR3 is TGCGCCAGCTCCCGAGCGGGAGTTGAAGATACGCAGTATTTT.

The chain recombines TRBV5-6 with TRBJ2-5, with a weak D call TRBD1 (6 bases). Germline lookup yields CDR1 SGHDT and CDR2 YYEEEE. With 5 bases removed from V and 5 bases from J, the gap between germline ends came to 19 bases. The CDR3 covers 15 residues. This CDR3 reads CASRGQGRAYETQYF. CDR3 DNA sequence: TGTGCCAGCAGGGGCCAGGGGCGGGCATATGAGACCCAGTACTTC.

There are a few counts of this clone. The gene calls are TRBV7-3 and TRBJ2-1; 12 bases align to TRBD2. CDR3 size: 15 residues. CDR1 is SGHTA, CDR2 FQGTGA, per germline. V shed 5 bases, J shed 5 bases, and the junction held 4 bases outside the gene matches. The DNA for the CDR3 is TGTGCCAGCAGCACCGGGACTAGCGGGCACAATGAGCAGTTCTTC. It yields the protein CASSTGTSGHNEQFF.

This clone was recorded a few times. The chain combines TRBV5-5 with TRBJ1-6; D unresolved. Trimming took off 3 bases at V and 7 bases at J, with 20 bases between the two ends. The CDR3 length is 17 residues. Germline V gene lookup returns CDR1 SGHKS and CDR2 YYEKEE (reference sequence). CDR3 loop: CASSWTLGDVWNSPLHF. CDR3 coding DNA: TGTGCCAGCAGCTGGACCCTCGGAGACGTATGGAATTCACCCCTCCACTTT.

The V call is TRBV28, the J call TRBJ1-5, with D unclear. Per germline, CDR1 MDHEN and CDR2 SYDVKM. V lost 3 bases to trimming and J lost 3 bases, with 9 bases between them. This CDR3 region has 14 residues. The CDR3 loop is CASSFGRNNQPQHF. The CDR3 DNA reads TGTGCCAGCAGTTTTGGACGGAACAATCAGCCCCAGCATTTT.

As regards this clone: Other DNA sequences in this specimen translate into the identical CDR3. V gene TRBV2 combines with J gene TRBJ1-2; no definite D call. Trimming took 6 bases from V and 4 from J, leaving 12 bases between them. CDR3 length: 13 residues. Germline lookup yields CDR1 SNHLY and CDR2 FYNNEI. Here the CDR3 DNA reads TGTGCCAGCAGCGACACCTCAGGCTATGGCTACACCTTC. Encoded protein: CASSDTSGYGYTF.

This clone came up once. V and J are TRBV6-5 and TRBJ2-5; perhaps TRBD2 as D (6 bases). This CDR3 comprises 13 residues. Looked up from germline, CDR1 is MNHEY and CDR2 is SVGAGI. Deletions cut 3 bases from V and 5 bases from J, with 10 bases between. The CDR3 DNA reads TGTGCCAGCAGTTATTCAGGGAGGGAGACCCAGTACTTC. Translated: CASSYSGRETQYF.

The J gene is TRBJ2-1, the V gene TRBV4-2; no definite D call. Germline V gene data show CDR1 as LGHNA and CDR2 as YNFKEQ. V lost 4 bases, J lost 3 bases, and 10 bases lay in between. The CDR3 length is 14 residues. For the CDR3, the DNA is TGTGCCAGCAGCCGGGATCATGGCTACAATGAGCAGTTCTTC. Encoded protein: CASSRDHGYNEQFF.